These 26 T cell receptor beta chains originate from one sample sequenced in a study of neurological immune-mediated disorders. One entry per CDR3 protein, called by TCRdb with MiXCR from the 5' RACE reads. Of more than 15,000 distinct CDR3 sequences in the sample, 3.5% were seen once. Material: CD8+ T cells from blood. The receptors originated from a woman aged 40 to 50 in good health.

This clonotype has ten or more counts. The CDR3 DNA sequence: TGTGCCAGCAGCGCAGAGACAGGGGGGACTTCTAAAGAGACCCAGTACTTC. It encodes CASSAETGGTSKETQYF. The chain combines TRBV9 with TRBJ2-5; 9 nucleotides agree with TRBD1. V gave up 3 bases and J gave up 3 bases; unmatched junction bases: 12. This CDR3 region has 17 residues. CDR1 is SGDLS and CDR2 is YYNGEE in the germline V gene.

This clonotype was seen repeatedly, ten times or more. The chain joins TRBV3-1 to TRBJ2-5; D perhaps matches TRBD2 (5 bases). The V end lost 4 bases, the J end lost 1 base, and 16 bases lay between the germline ends. The germline V gene encodes CDR1 LGHDT and CDR2 YNNKEL (reference sequence). CDR3 length equals 16 residues. CDR3 residues: CASSPLLAGIQETQYF. In DNA form, the CDR3 reads TGTGCCAGCAGCCCTCTATTAGCCGGGATCCAAGAGACCCAGTACTTC.

This clonotype was observed at least ten times. The chain links TRBV14 to TRBJ2-1; TRBD2 agrees at 7 bases. The CDR3 consists of 14 residues. V gave up 4 bases and J gave up 9 bases; unmatched junction bases: 9. Germline CDR1 and CDR2: SGHDN and FVKESK. The CDR3 bases are TGTGCCAGCAGCCGCGGGAGTCTCTTTGGTGAGCAGTTCTTC. Translated, it gives CASSRGSLFGEQFF.

This clonotype has at least ten counts. The chain uses TRBV28 and TRBJ1-4, with TRBD1 identical over 7 bases. Germline CDR1 MDHEN, CDR2 SYDVKM. The CDR3 has 16 residues. V lost 4 bases and J lost 8; bases outside the gene matches: 13. The CDR3 loop is CASSYPSTGIEEKLFF. The CDR3 nucleotides read TGTGCCAGCAGTTATCCCTCGACAGGGATAGAAGAAAAACTGTTTTTT. Combining the CDR3 with reference TRBV28 and TRBJ1-4 gives the whole variable domain DVKVTQSSRYLVKRTGEKVFLECVQDMDHENMFWYRQDPGLGLRLIYFSYDVKMKEKGDIPEGYSVSREKKERFSLILESASTNQTSMYLCASSYPSTGIEEKLFFGSGTQLSVL.

This clonotype has a count of ten or more. V and J are TRBV28 and TRBJ2-7; 13 nucleotides match TRBD2. CDR1 and CDR2 (germline): MDHEN, SYDVKM. The CDR3 extends over 17 amino acids. V lost 6 bases, J lost 0 bases, and 8 bases stayed unmatched. CDR3: CASSWTSGGSSSYEQYF. CDR3 coding DNA: TGTGCCAGCAGCTGGACTAGCGGGGGCTCCAGCTCCTACGAGCAGTACTTC.

The chain carries TRBV5-1 and TRBJ1-1; 7 nucleotides match TRBD1. V lost 8 bases and J lost 2; bases outside the gene matches: 3. This CDR3 is 12 amino acids long. Germline CDR1 is SGHRS and CDR2 is YFSETQ. The CDR3 region is CASRTGNTEAFF. The CDR3, as DNA: TGCGCCAGTCGGACAGGCAACACTGAAGCTTTCTTT.

This clonotype has a count of ten or more. V gene TRBV29-1 combines with J gene TRBJ2-1, with a weak D call TRBD2 (5 bases). The CDR3 length is 12 residues. Germline V gives CDR1 SQVTM, CDR2 ANQGSEA. V was trimmed by 8 bases and J by 2 bases, leaving 10 bases between them. CDR3 nucleotides: TGCAGCCTAAGAGGGCCCTACAATGAGCAGTTCTTC. Translating it yields CSLRGPYNEQFF.

The gene calls are TRBV3-1 and TRBJ2-1; a possible D gene is TRBD2 (5 bases). The CDR3 totals 15 residues. CDR1 and CDR2 (germline): LGHDT, YNNKEL (reference sequence). Trimming cost V 0 bases and J 2 bases, with 8 bases left between them. CDR3: CASSQDLLAYNEQFF. The CDR3 nucleotides are TGTGCCAGCAGCCAAGATCTACTAGCCTACAATGAGCAGTTCTTC.

This clonotype occurred many times. The chain couples TRBV29-1 to TRBJ1-1; tentative D call: TRBD1 (6 bases). V was pared by 7 bases and J by 5 bases, with 14 bases between. Germline V gives CDR1 SQVTM, CDR2 ANQGSEA. The CDR3 spans 12 residues. The CDR3 spells CSACWGATEAFF. The CDR3 DNA follows: TGCAGCGCTTGTTGGGGGGCGACTGAAGCTTTCTTT. Drawing the rest from reference TRBV29-1 and TRBJ1-1, the complete variable domain is SAVISQKPSRDICQRGTSLTIQCQVDSQVTMMFWYRQQPGQSLTLIATANQGSEATYESGFVIDKFPISRPNLTFSTLTVSNMSPEDSSIYLCSACWGATEAFFGQGTRLTVV.

The sample holds many counts of this clonotype. The chain recombines TRBV13 with TRBJ2-3; TRBD1 matches at 7 bases. Germline assignment: CDR1 PRHDT and CDR2 FYEKMQ (reference sequence). With V trimmed by 5 bases and J by 6 bases, 14 bases remained unmatched. CDR3 size: 16 residues. The CDR3 protein is CASSPGQAGIGDTQYF. The DNA of the CDR3 is TGTGCCAGCAGCCCCGGACAGGCGGGTATAGGGGATACGCAGTATTTT.

The sample holds many counts of this clonotype. This chain connects TRBV20-1 to TRBJ2-5; D uncertain. The CDR3 contains 14 residues. The V end lost 0 bases, the J end lost 1 base, and 9 bases lay between the germline ends. Germline V gene lookup returns CDR1 DFQATT and CDR2 SNEGSKA (reference sequence). CDR3 loop: CSARDGGGQETQYF. In DNA form, the CDR3 reads TGCAGTGCTAGAGATGGCGGTGGCCAAGAGACCCAGTACTTC.

The sample holds many counts of this clonotype. This sequence joins TRBV5-1 and TRBJ2-1; D may be TRBD2 (6 bases). This CDR3 is 16 amino acids long. The V gene's germline CDR1 is SGHRS and CDR2 YFSETQ. V was pared by 0 bases and J by 4 bases, with 14 bases between. CDR3 bases: TGCGCCAGCAGCTTGGCCGGAAGCGGAGGGTACAATGAGCAGTTCTTC. This translates into CASSLAGSGGYNEQFF.

This clonotype was seen repeatedly, ten times or more. The J gene is TRBJ1-1, the V gene TRBV29-1; no definite D call. V dropped 1 base and J dropped 5 bases, with 8 bases sitting between them. The CDR3 has 12 residues. The germline gives CDR1 SQVTM, CDR2 ANQGSEA. The DNA for the CDR3 is TGCAGCGTTGAAGGTGCCGAGACTGAAGCTTTCTTT. The encoded protein is CSVEGAETEAFF.

This clonotype was seen at least ten times. The rearrangement uses TRBV28 and TRBJ2-2; weak D call: TRBD1 (5 bases). CDR3 length: 14 residues. CDR1 and CDR2 from the germline V gene are MDHEN and SYDVKM. V dropped 4 bases and J dropped 4 bases, with 10 bases sitting between them. In DNA form, the CDR3 reads TGTGCCAGCAGTTCCAGGGTGGGCACCGGGGAGCTGTTTTTT. It yields the protein CASSSRVGTGELFF.

At least ten counts were recorded for this clonotype. The chain recombines TRBV29-1 with TRBJ2-3; D call uncertain. CDR1 is SQVTM and CDR2 is ANQGSEA in the germline V gene. CDR3 size: 15 residues. V lost 3 bases to trimming and J lost 2 bases, with 15 bases between them. The CDR3 DNA sequence: TGCAGCGTTGACTCTCTCGACCGCCTCACAGATACGCAGTATTTT. It encodes CSVDSLDRLTDTQYF.

Ten or more counts support this clonotype. V and J are TRBV7-9 and TRBJ2-7, with 9 bases lining up with TRBD2. V lost 5 bases and J lost 4; bases outside the gene matches: 6. The CDR3 spans 14 residues. Germline V gene lookup returns CDR1 SEHNR and CDR2 FQNEAQ (reference sequence). This chain's CDR3 is CASSQPGLAYEQYF. Written as DNA, the CDR3 is TGTGCCAGCAGCCAACCGGGACTAGCATACGAGCAGTACTTC.

A remark on this clonotype: Being one base from a much bigger clone, this may be a read error. The chain combines TRBV2 with TRBJ2-7, with D tentatively TRBD1 (6 bases). The germline V gene has CDR1 SNHLY and CDR2 FYNNEI. The CDR3 totals 12 residues. V lost 4 bases to trimming and J lost 3 bases, with 7 bases between them. CDR3 sequence (DNA): TGTGCCAGCAGTGGACAGGACTACGAGCAGTACTTC. Its protein is CASSGQDYEQYF.

This clonotype appeared many times. This chain links TRBV7-9 with TRBJ2-1, with 15 nucleotides matching TRBD2. This CDR3 is built from 16 residues. Germline-derived CDR1 and CDR2 are SEHNR and FQNEAQ (reference sequence). The V and J ends lost 5 bases and 9 bases, in that order; junction bases with no gene match: 8. The CDR3 nucleotides read TGTGCCAGCAGCGAGGGACTAGCGGGAGGCCGGGGTGAGCAGTTCTTC. This translates into CASSEGLAGGRGEQFF.

The V gene is TRBV9, the J gene TRBJ1-2; 7 positions agree with TRBD1. The CDR3 consists of 15 residues. V was clipped by 0 bases and J by 5 bases; unmatched bases: 7. Germline CDR1 is SGDLS and CDR2 is YYNGEE. CDR3 coding DNA: TGTGCCAGCAGCGTAGGAGGGGGCCCAAGTTATGGCTACACCTTC. It specifies CASSVGGGPSYGYTF.

This clonotype was picked up many times. The chain carries TRBV2 and TRBJ1-6; D call uncertain. V lost 2 bases and J lost 7, with 9 bases in between. Germline V lookup: CDR1 SNHLY, CDR2 FYNNEI. The CDR3 spans 14 residues. CDR3 nucleotides: TGTGCCAGCAGTGAACGCAGCGACAATTCACCCCTCCACTTT. It is translated as CASSERSDNSPLHF.

Ten or more counts support this clonotype. This CDR3 is CASSQEWEADTQYF. The DNA of the CDR3 is TGTGCCAGCAGCCAAGAGTGGGAGGCAGATACGCAGTATTTT. This rearrangement joins TRBV4-2 to TRBJ2-3, with D possibly TRBD2 on 6 matching bases. CDR1 is LGHNA, CDR2 YNFKEQ, per germline. The germline V and J ends were trimmed by 0 bases and 4 bases, with 8 bases remaining between them. There are 14 residues in the CDR3.

The table lists this clonotype with many counts. The chain recombines TRBV27 with TRBJ2-1; D is uncertain. Trimming took 5 bases from V and 0 from J, leaving 11 bases between them. CDR1 MNHEY and CDR2 SMNVEV come from the germline V gene (reference sequence). The CDR3 loop spans 15 amino acids. The CDR3 protein is CASSPGASSYNEQFF. CDR3 coding DNA: TGTGCCAGCAGTCCCGGAGCGAGCTCCTACAATGAGCAGTTCTTC.

This clonotype came up many times. The V call is TRBV14, the J call TRBJ2-1; TRBD2 agrees at 12 bases. V shed 5 bases, J shed 0 bases, and the junction held 11 bases outside the gene matches. CDR1 SGHDN and CDR2 FVKESK come from the germline V gene. This CDR3 has 19 amino acids. CDR3 sequence: CASSTKTSGSPSSYNEQFF. The CDR3 coding sequence is TGTGCCAGCAGCACCAAGACTAGCGGGAGTCCTAGCTCCTACAATGAGCAGTTCTTC.

Ten or more counts support this clonotype. V usage is TRBV7-3 and J usage is TRBJ2-2; tentative D call: TRBD2 (6 bases). The CDR3 is made up of 14 amino acids. Germline values: CDR1 SGHTA, CDR2 FQGTGA. Trimming removed 5 bases at V and 1 base at J, with 8 bases between. CDR3 nucleotide sequence: TGTGCCAGCAGCGTCGGGGGGAACACCGGGGAGCTGTTTTTT. Translating it yields CASSVGGNTGELFF.

This clonotype has at least ten counts. This chain links TRBV6-4 with TRBJ2-2; a possible D gene is TRBD1 (6 bases). Trimming took 3 bases from V and 2 from J, leaving 10 bases between them. The length of the CDR3 is 15 residues. CDR1 MRHNA and CDR2 SNTAGT come from the germline V gene. The CDR3 nucleotides are TGTGCCAGCAGTGAGGGGGCGCAAAACACCGGGGAGCTGTTTTTT. This gives the protein CASSEGAQNTGELFF.

This clonotype was detected ten times or more. This sequence joins TRBV5-5 and TRBJ2-5; D possibly corresponds to TRBD1 (5 bases). The CDR3 loop spans 15 amino acids. V was cut by 2 bases and J by 2 bases, with 13 bases left in between. Germline lookup yields CDR1 SGHKS and CDR2 YYEKEE (reference sequence). CDR3 protein: CASSFGIDSQETQYF. The CDR3 DNA follows: TGTGCCAGCAGCTTCGGTATAGACAGTCAAGAGACCCAGTACTTC.